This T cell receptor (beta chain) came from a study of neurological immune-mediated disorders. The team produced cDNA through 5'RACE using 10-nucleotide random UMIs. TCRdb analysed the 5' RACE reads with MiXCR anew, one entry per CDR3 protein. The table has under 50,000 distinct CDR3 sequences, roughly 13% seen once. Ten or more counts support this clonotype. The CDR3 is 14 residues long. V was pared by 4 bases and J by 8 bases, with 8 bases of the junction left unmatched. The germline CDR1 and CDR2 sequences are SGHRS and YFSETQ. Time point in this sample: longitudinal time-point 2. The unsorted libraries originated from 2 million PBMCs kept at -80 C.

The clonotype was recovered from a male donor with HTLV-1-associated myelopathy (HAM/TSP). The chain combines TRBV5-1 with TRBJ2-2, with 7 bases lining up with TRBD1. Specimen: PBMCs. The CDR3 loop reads CASSINRGAGELFF. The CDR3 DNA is TGCGCCAGCAGCATAAACAGGGGCGCTGGGGAGCTGTTTTTT.